This T cell receptor beta chain was profiled in a study of blood T cell repertoires in COVID-19. Study summary: The study drew acute and convalescent COVID-19 samples from the United States, Italy and Spain. PBMCs, B-cell-depleted T cells, or T cells were the source of the cDNA or gDNA that made up the material.

Germline CDR1 is SQVTM and CDR2 is ANQGSEA. Trimming stripped 7 bases from V and 4 bases from J, with 19 bases between. This CDR3 contains 15 residues. Original methodology: Amplified reference gene primers provided the basis for estimating nucleated cell counts. The table came from immunoSEQ multiplex PCR; TCRdb's copy has only in-frame clones and leaves some out. The V and J calls and clone size are taken from that table; D and trimming were inferred from the DNA. Of roughly 260,000 clones listed, about 85% are singletons. V gene TRBV29-1 combines with J gene TRBJ1-4; tentative D call: TRBD1 (5 bases). Sequencing input: peripheral blood. This TCR came from a man between 60 and 75 years old who had recovered from COVID-19. The CDR3 nucleotides are TGCAGCGCGAAAGGTGGGGTGCAGGGTAATGAAAAACTGTTTTTT. As protein: CSAKGGVQGNEKLFF.